This T cell receptor (beta chain) was identified in a study of T cell responses to AZD1222 COVID-19 vaccine. V lost 7 bases to trimming and J lost 8 bases; unmatched junction nucleotides: 5. The length of the CDR3 is 12 residues. Germline V gene data show CDR1 as KGHDR and CDR2 as SFDVKD. In the case of this clone: What it recognizes is unknown.

Pooled in the analysis were second doses at about 4 or about 12 weeks. General study points: The repertoires were collected only after the peak T cell response. Donors were largely white British and mainly female; clonal diversity was possibly underestimated.

Sequencing used immunoSEQ multiplex PCR; TCRdb keeps in-frame clones, though not all of them. The repertoire consists of 120,000 to 150,000 clones, with about 91% occurring once and the leading ten covering about 10%. The rearrangement links TRBV24-1 to TRBJ1-2, with TRBD1 matching over 8 bases. This specimen was peripheral blood, taken 28 days after the second AZD1222 dose. The receptor's source is an adult who received the AZD1222 COVID-19 vaccine. The CDR3 spells CATSQGARGYTF. CDR3 coding DNA: TGTGCCACCAGCCAGGGGGCGCGGGGCTACACCTTC.